A single sample is the source of the 32 T cell receptor beta chains below, sequenced in a study of CD8 T cells in ankylosing spondylitis. Study-level results: Characteristic of ankylosing spondylitis blood, it appeared, was a TCR beta motif comprising eight highly homologous variants.

These receptors' targets are unknown. Using its own MiXCR run on the 5' RACE reads, TCRdb lists one record per CDR3 protein. This sample has under 950,000 distinct CDR3 sequences, with around 17% found just once. Sequencing was performed on blood, either unsorted or a sorted T cell fraction (not recorded which). The receptors were gathered from a male donor with ankylosing spondylitis.

At least ten counts were recorded for this clonotype. This chain connects TRBV12-3 or TRBV12-4 to TRBJ2-2; possibly TRBD1 or TRBD2 for D (5 bases each). V was shortened by 3 bases and J by 7 bases, with 12 bases between the two germline ends. CDR3 length: 14 residues. The CDR3 nucleotides read TGTGCCAGCAGTTTGTCGGGGACGGACGGGGAGCTGTTTTTT. It yields the protein CASSLSGTDGELFF.

This clonotype has just a few counts. The chain is built from TRBV2 and TRBJ2-2; D is possibly TRBD2 (6 bases). CDR3 length: 13 amino acids. V shed 6 bases and J shed 4 bases, with 9 bases lying between them. Germline assignment: CDR1 SNHLY and CDR2 FYNNEI. The CDR3 sequence is CASRGGGTGELFF. CDR3 DNA: TGTGCCAGCAGGGGGGGAGGCACCGGGGAGCTGTTTTTT.

CDR3 in amino acids: CASSEATAGTDTQYF. The CDR3 nucleotides are TGCGCCAGCAGTGAGGCGACGGCCGGCACAGATACGCAGTATTTT. The V call is TRBV10-1, the J call TRBJ2-3; D unclear. Per germline, CDR1 WNHNN and CDR2 SYGVQD (reference sequence). The CDR3 has 15 amino acids. V was pared by 2 bases and J by 1 base, with 10 bases between.

The CDR3 is CASSYGTDNSPLHF. CDR3 DNA sequence: TGTGCCAGCAGTTACGGGACAGACAATTCACCCCTCCACTTT. The rearrangement joins TRBV6-5 to TRBJ1-6; the match to TRBD1 covers 7 bases. After removal of 2 bases from V and 7 bases from J, the junction contained 2 bases not matched to a gene. CDR3 length: 14 amino acids. Germline loops: CDR1 MNHEY, CDR2 SVGAGI.

A few counts support this clonotype. V gene TRBV12-3 or TRBV12-4 combines with J gene TRBJ2-5; 10 bases are shared with TRBD1. V trimming: 7 bases; J trimming: 5 bases; junction bases outside the gene matches: 13. The CDR3 totals 16 residues. The CDR3, as DNA: TGTGCCAGCACTTCCTTCCGGGACAGGGGTATGGAGACCCAGTACTTC. This translates into CASTSFRDRGMETQYF.

This chain joins TRBV7-2 and TRBJ2-3; 8 bases are shared with TRBD1. V trimming: 8 bases; J trimming: 0 bases; junction bases outside the gene matches: 7. The CDR3 is made up of 15 amino acids. CDR1 and CDR2 from the germline V gene are SGHTA and FQGNSA. The CDR3 DNA reads as TGTGCCAGCGGGGGGCGGGACAGGAGCACAGATACGCAGTATTTT. Amino acid sequence: CASGGRDRSTDTQYF.

The chain links TRBV4-1 to TRBJ2-1, with D perhaps given as TRBD1 or TRBD2 (5 bases each). The V and J ends lost 4 bases and 9 bases respectively, with 19 bases between them. There are 15 residues in the CDR3. Germline V gene lookup returns CDR1 MGHRA and CDR2 YSYEKL. In DNA, the CDR3 is TGCGCCAGCAGCCCGGGACCGGAATTCTTTACTGAGCAGTTCTTC. This codes for CASSPGPEFFTEQFF.

This clonotype occurred a few times. V usage is TRBV7-2 and J usage is TRBJ2-7, with 10 nucleotides matching TRBD2. The CDR3 totals 14 residues. Trimming took 4 bases from V and 6 from J; bases not matched to a gene: 6. The germline V gene encodes CDR1 SGHTA and CDR2 FQGNSA. This CDR3 is CASSSTPSGSEQYF. CDR3 sequence (DNA): TGTGCCAGCAGCTCGACCCCTAGCGGGAGCGAGCAGTACTTC.

The V gene is TRBV5-1, the J gene TRBJ2-3; 12 bases are a match to TRBD1. The germline V gene encodes CDR1 SGHRS and CDR2 YFSETQ. This CDR3 comprises 15 residues. Unmatched junction bases numbered 3, after V lost 4 bases and J lost 3 bases. In DNA, the CDR3 is TGCGCCAGCAGCACGGGACAGGGGGCAACAGATACGCAGTATTTT. This encodes CASSTGQGATDTQYF. The whole variable domain, filled in from reference TRBV5-1 and TRBJ2-3, reads KAGVTQTPRYLIKTRGQQVTLSCSPISGHRSVSWYQQTPGQGLQFLFEYFSETQRNKGNFPGRFSGRQFSNSRSEMNVSTLELGDSALYLCASSTGQGATDTQYFGPGTRLTVL.

This chain uses TRBV5-1 with TRBJ1-1; D is perhaps TRBD1 (6 bases). CDR1 is SGHRS and CDR2 is YFSETQ in the germline V gene. The CDR3 is made up of 17 amino acids. Trimming removed 3 bases at V and 2 bases at J, with 20 bases between. This chain's CDR3 is CASSSRHIRGPNTEAFF. In DNA form, the CDR3 reads TGCGCCAGCAGCTCCCGACACATCCGGGGGCCTAACACTGAAGCTTTCTTT.

This clonotype was detected only a few times. V usage is TRBV12-3 or TRBV12-4 and J usage is TRBJ2-2, with D maybe TRBD1 (5 bases). This CDR3 has 18 residues. Trimming took off 5 bases at V and 1 base at J, with 20 bases between the two ends. The CDR3 loop reads CASSPPPRAGWNTGELFF. As DNA, the CDR3 is TGTGCCAGCAGTCCCCCCCCTCGAGCAGGGTGGAACACCGGGGAGCTGTTTTTT.

This clonotype has just a few counts. This chain joins TRBV27 and TRBJ1-2; 8 bases match TRBD1. Losses at the gene ends were 0 bases for V and 4 bases for J; bases not matched to a gene: 19. Per the germline V gene, CDR1 is MNHEY and CDR2 is SMNVEV (reference sequence). This CDR3 has 20 residues. The chain's CDR3 is CASSLSGGGTGVPNPYGYTF. The DNA for the CDR3 is TGTGCCAGCAGTTTATCCGGGGGGGGGACAGGAGTCCCCAACCCCTATGGCTACACCTTC.

V and J are TRBV27 and TRBJ2-3; D is uncertain. CDR1 MNHEY and CDR2 SMNVEV come from the germline V gene (reference sequence). Trimming removed 4 bases at V and 5 bases at J, with 7 bases between. The CDR3 runs 12 residues. The CDR3 here is CASSSAIDTQYF. In DNA, the CDR3 is TGTGCCAGCAGTTCCGCCATAGATACGCAGTATTTT.

The chain recombines TRBV27 with TRBJ2-3, with 9 bases aligning to TRBD1. The CDR3 length is 17 residues. CDR1 is MNHEY and CDR2 is SMNVEV in the germline V gene (reference sequence). J gave up 0 bases and V 5 bases, and 9 bases lay outside the gene matches. Written as DNA, the CDR3 is TGTGCCAGCAGTCATCAATCCGGGACAGGGAGCACAGATACGCAGTATTTT. Protein sequence: CASSHQSGTGSTDTQYF.

This chain joins TRBV4-1 and TRBJ2-1; 11 nucleotides align to TRBD2. V dropped 0 bases and J dropped 1; count of bases not matched to a gene: 17. CDR3 length: 22 amino acids. Per germline, CDR1 MGHRA and CDR2 YSYEKL. CDR3 loop: CASSQDRGGVTGTSGSYNEQFF. Written as DNA, the CDR3 is TGCGCCAGCAGCCAAGATAGGGGTGGTGTAACCGGGACTAGCGGTTCCTACAATGAGCAGTTCTTC.

This chain links TRBV7-9 with TRBJ2-2, with a possible D match to TRBD1 (5 bases). Trimming removed 7 bases at V and 3 bases at J, with 15 bases between. CDR1 is SEHNR and CDR2 is FQNEAQ in the germline V gene (reference sequence). The CDR3 length is 15 residues. The CDR3 loop is CASTSRVSYTGELFF. CDR3 DNA sequence: TGTGCCAGCACCTCCAGGGTGTCCTACACCGGGGAGCTGTTTTTT.

In this sample, this clonotype turned up once. The chain recombines TRBV2 with TRBJ1-4, with unresolved D. The CDR3 has 16 amino acids. The germline gives CDR1 SNHLY, CDR2 FYNNEI. Deletions cut 6 bases from V and 7 bases from J, with 21 bases between. The DNA of the CDR3 is TGTGCCAGCAGCTATAACTCGGCCCCACCGGGTGAAAAACTGTTTTTT. Translation gives CASSYNSAPPGEKLFF.

The chain recombines TRBV2 with TRBJ2-7, with a tentative D call TRBD1 (7 bases). CDR1 SNHLY and CDR2 FYNNEI come from the germline V gene. This CDR3 has 15 residues. V was pared by 2 bases and J by 3 bases, with 14 bases between. The CDR3 bases are TGTGCCAGCAGTGAAAACTTGCAGGGGGGCTACGAGCAGTACTTC. Translated, it gives CASSENLQGGYEQYF.

This clonotype has a count of ten or more. V is TRBV12-3 or TRBV12-4 and J is TRBJ2-2; D is unresolved. The CDR3 contains 13 residues. Trimming pared 3 bases from V and 1 base from J, leaving 3 bases between. CDR3 nucleotide sequence: TGTGCCAGCAGTTTGTGGAACACCGGGGAGCTGTTTTTT. Its protein product is CASSLWNTGELFF.

This clonotype was picked up a small number of times. The chain has TRBV7-8 and TRBJ2-7; no clear D. The CDR3 runs to 15 residues. V lost 4 bases and J 5 bases, leaving 18 bases between the germline ends. The germline V gene encodes CDR1 SGHVS and CDR2 FQNEAQ. Here the CDR3 DNA reads TGTGCCAGCAGCTCTAAAGGATATCGGTGGGACGAGCAGTACTTC. Protein: CASSSKGYRWDEQYF.

V is TRBV3-1 and J is TRBJ1-2, with no clear D. This CDR3 region has 13 residues. The germline V and J ends were trimmed by 3 bases and 6 bases, with 11 bases remaining between them. Looked up from germline, CDR1 is LGHDT and CDR2 is YNNKEL (reference sequence). The CDR3 DNA reads as TGTGCCAGCAGCCAGAATCGGGGTGATGGCTACACCTTC. Translated, it gives CASSQNRGDGYTF.

This chain links TRBV11-1 with TRBJ2-1; D is uncertain. The CDR3 has 15 amino acids. Germline lookup yields CDR1 SGHAT and CDR2 FQDESV (reference sequence). V was trimmed by 0 bases and J by 0 bases, leaving 6 bases between them. For the CDR3, the DNA is TGTGCCAGCAGCTTAGCGGAAAACTCCTACAATGAGCAGTTCTTC. This gives the protein CASSLAENSYNEQFF.

This clonotype turned up a few times. The chain links TRBV6-2 or TRBV6-3 to TRBJ2-7, with a tentative D call TRBD1 (6 bases). Trimming stripped 0 bases from V and 3 bases from J, with 15 bases between. Per germline, CDR1 MNHEY and CDR2 SVGEGT. The CDR3 is 16 amino acids. CDR3 DNA: TGTGCCAGCAGTTACTCGATCCAGGGGAGAGACTACGAGCAGTACTTC. Its protein product is CASSYSIQGRDYEQYF.

The sample holds a few counts of this clonotype. Given a much more abundant clone one base away, this may be a read error. The chain has TRBV6-1 and TRBJ1-1; 9 positions agree with TRBD1. Germline V lookup: CDR1 MNHNS, CDR2 SASEGT. This CDR3 spans 13 amino acids. The trim removed 7 bases at V and 1 base at J, leaving 1 base unmatched. CDR3: CASKGQGNTEAFF. Here the CDR3 DNA reads TGTGCCAGCAAGGGACAGGGGAACACTGAAGCTTTCTTT.

The gene calls are TRBV28 and TRBJ1-5; 8 bases line up with TRBD1. The CDR3 length is 14 residues. Germline V gene sequence: CDR1 MDHEN, CDR2 SYDVKM. The ends lost 6 bases at V and 7 bases at J; junction bases unmatched: 8. As DNA, the CDR3 is TGTGCCAGCAGCCAACGACAGGGGTTCCAGCCCCAGCATTTT. This gives the protein CASSQRQGFQPQHF.

This clonotype has just a few counts. The rearrangement uses TRBV29-1 and TRBJ2-7, with a weak D call TRBD2 (6 bases). This CDR3 is 14 amino acids long. Trimming cost V 2 bases and J 7 bases, with 18 bases left between them. Germline CDR1 SQVTM, CDR2 ANQGSEA. This CDR3 is CSVEIYPQGREQYF. The CDR3 nucleotides are TGCAGCGTTGAAATTTACCCCCAAGGGAGGGAGCAGTACTTC.

This clonotype was seen a few times. This chain links TRBV7-9 with TRBJ2-2; 9 bases line up with TRBD1. This CDR3 region has 15 residues. CDR1 SEHNR and CDR2 FQNEAQ come from the germline V gene (reference sequence). J was trimmed by 1 base and V by 6 bases; bases with no gene match: 3. CDR3 in amino acids: CASRRTGENTGELFF. CDR3 DNA sequence: TGTGCCAGCAGGAGGACAGGGGAGAACACCGGGGAGCTGTTTTTT.

In its sample, this clonotype was seen a few times. The V and J genes are TRBV7-3 and TRBJ2-3, with a tentative D call TRBD2 (5 bases). The CDR3 consists of 15 residues. The V gene's germline CDR1 is SGHTA and CDR2 FQGTGA. V was trimmed by 6 bases and J by 1 base, leaving 14 bases between them. This CDR3 is CASSRAEHRTDTQYF. CDR3 coding DNA: TGTGCCAGCAGTCGAGCGGAACACCGCACAGATACGCAGTATTTT.

The chain links TRBV12-3 or TRBV12-4 to TRBJ2-1, with a weak D call TRBD2 (6 bases). V was pared by 6 bases and J by 2 bases, with 11 bases between. This CDR3 is built from 14 residues. DNA for the CDR3: TGTGCCAGCAGCCCTAGCGACCCCTACAATGAGCAGTTCTTC. Its protein product is CASSPSDPYNEQFF.

In this sample, this clonotype turned up a few times. V gene TRBV10-3 combines with J gene TRBJ2-5; D may be TRBD2 (6 bases). CDR1 ENHRY and CDR2 SYGVKD come from the germline V gene. V lost 5 bases to trimming and J lost 5 bases, with 24 bases between them. The CDR3 is 17 residues long. Written as DNA, the CDR3 is TGTGCCATCAGTCAGCCGGCGGGGCTTAGAGCAGGGGAGACCCAGTACTTC. Its protein product is CAISQPAGLRAGETQYF.

The rearrangement joins TRBV6-5 to TRBJ2-2, with D perhaps assigned TRBD1 or TRBD2 (5 bases each). The CDR3 totals 17 residues. V was shortened by 0 bases and J by 0 bases, with 11 bases between the two germline ends. The germline V gene encodes CDR1 MNHEY and CDR2 SVGAGI. This CDR3 reads CASSYSIGGSNTGELFF. The CDR3, as DNA: TGTGCCAGCAGTTACTCGATTGGGGGATCGAACACCGGGGAGCTGTTTTTT.

The V call is TRBV29-1, the J call TRBJ2-1; 10 nucleotides match TRBD2. The CDR3 runs to 17 residues. Looked up from germline, CDR1 is SQVTM and CDR2 is ANQGSEA. J lost 2 bases, V lost 3 bases, and 10 bases had no gene match. This CDR3 reads CSVDMWTSGQAYNEQFF. The DNA of the CDR3 is TGCAGCGTTGACATGTGGACTAGCGGCCAAGCCTACAATGAGCAGTTCTTC.